Shown below are 30 T cell receptor beta chains from a single sample sequenced in a study of OX40 agonist ivuxolimab in advanced cancers. Only in-frame clones appear in the TCRdb table, and some are missing; sequencing was by immunoSEQ multiplex PCR. The profile shows over 60,000 clones, approximately 86% of them singletons. The starting material was CD4+ or CD8+ T cells sorted from blood, obtained in a trial of the OX40 agonist ivuxolimab. The receptors shown here come from an adult with an advanced solid tumor such as melanoma, head and neck, liver or kidney cancer.

This clone was seen a handful of times. The chain uses TRBV25-1 and TRBJ1-2; unclear D gene. The V end lost 3 bases, the J end lost 8 bases, and 13 bases lay between the germline ends. Germline CDR1 and CDR2: MGHDK and SYGVNS. This CDR3 spans 13 amino acids. The CDR3 DNA is TGTGCCAGCAGTGAGGCCCTGAGAGACGGCTACACCTTC. Its translation is CASSEALRDGYTF.

V gene TRBV18 combines with J gene TRBJ2-1; D gene ambiguous. CDR3 size: 14 residues. V was shortened by 3 bases and J by 3 bases, with 9 bases between the two germline ends. The germline V gene has CDR1 KGHSH and CDR2 LQKENI. Here the CDR3 reads CASSPVGLYNEQFF. Written as DNA, the CDR3 is TGTGCCAGCTCACCCGTGGGTCTCTACAATGAGCAGTTCTTC.

The chain employs TRBV7-2 and TRBJ1-2; D may be TRBD1 (6 bases). V lost 0 bases, J lost 5 bases, and 13 bases lay in between. Germline lookup yields CDR1 SGHTA and CDR2 FQGNSA. This CDR3 comprises 15 residues. The CDR3 loop is CASSLAPGQRYGYTF. The CDR3 coding sequence is TGTGCCAGCAGCTTAGCACCAGGACAGCGGTATGGCTACACCTTC. The variable domain in full, with the rest retrieved from reference TRBV7-2 and TRBJ1-2, is GAGVSQSPSNKVTEKGKDVELRCDPISGHTALYWYRQSLGQGLEFLIYFQGNSAPDKSGLPSDRFSAERTGGSVSTLTIQRTQQEDSAVYLCASSLAPGQRYGYTFGSGTRLTVV.

The CDR3 is CAWSMSGTGEISTGELFF. CDR3 nucleotide sequence: TGTGCCTGGAGTATGTCCGGGACAGGGGAGATAAGCACCGGGGAGCTGTTTTTT. The V and J genes are TRBV30 and TRBJ2-2; 10 nucleotides line up with TRBD1. Germline V gene sequence: CDR1 GTSNPN, CDR2 SVGIG (reference sequence). CDR3 length: 18 amino acids. Trimming cost V 2 bases and J 4 bases; bases outside gene matches: 13.

V usage is TRBV18 and J usage is TRBJ1-5; D is undetermined. Trimming shortened V by 2 bases and J by 6 bases, and 5 bases separated the two germline ends. The CDR3 has 12 residues. The V gene's germline CDR1 is KGHSH and CDR2 LQKENI. The CDR3 nucleotides read TGTGCCAGCTCACCATTAGGTCAGCCCCAGCATTTT. It codes for CASSPLGQPQHF.

The V and J genes are TRBV7-2 and TRBJ1-1; unclear D gene. With 5 bases removed from V and 1 base from J, the gap between germline ends came to 8 bases. The germline gives CDR1 SGHTA, CDR2 FQGNSA. The CDR3 spans 13 residues. The CDR3 DNA sequence: TGTGCCAGCAGCGCCGTCCAGAACACTGAAGCTTTCTTT. Its translation: CASSAVQNTEAFF.

The rearrangement joins TRBV11-2 to TRBJ1-1; D is undetermined. Between the trimmed V and J ends, which lost 1 base and 8 bases, there was a span of 11 bases. Germline CDR1 is SGHAT and CDR2 is FQNNGV. CDR3 size: 13 residues. The DNA of the CDR3 is TGTGCCAGCAGCTTAGCGGCCAGGCTGGAAGCTTTCTTT. It codes for CASSLAARLEAFF. The full variable domain, with the rest looked up from reference TRBV11-2 and TRBJ1-1, is EAGVAQSPRYKIIEKRQSVAFWCNPISGHATLYWYQQILGQGPKLLIQFQNNGVVDDSQLPKDRFSAERLKGVDSTLKIQPAKLEDSAVYLCASSLAARLEAFFGQGTRLTVV.

The chain carries TRBV6-6 and TRBJ2-1; 11 nucleotides align to TRBD1. The CDR3 consists of 15 residues. The germline V gene has CDR1 MNHNY and CDR2 SVGAGI (reference sequence). V shed 6 bases and J 4 bases; nucleotides not matched to a gene: 5. The CDR3 coding sequence is TGTGCCAGCAGGCCCGGGACAGGGGGGTACAATGAGCAGTTCTTC. Translated, it gives CASRPGTGGYNEQFF.

This chain uses TRBV18 with TRBJ1-5; unclear D gene. V was pared by 3 bases and J by 8 bases, with 17 bases between. Germline CDR1 reads KGHSH; CDR2 reads LQKENI. This CDR3 comprises 15 residues. The CDR3 spells CASSPLSGVTEPQHF. The CDR3 coding sequence is TGTGCCAGCTCACCTCTTTCGGGTGTAACAGAGCCCCAGCATTTT.

This sequence joins TRBV19 and TRBJ1-5; possibly TRBD1 for D (5 bases). Trimming cost V 3 bases and J 3 bases, with 12 bases left between them. Germline loops: CDR1 LNHDA, CDR2 SQIVND (reference sequence). The CDR3 is made up of 15 amino acids. The CDR3 reads CASSIGGSINQPQHF. The CDR3 coding sequence is TGTGCCAGTAGTATCGGGGGATCTATCAATCAGCCCCAGCATTTT.

This chain connects TRBV7-2 to TRBJ2-2; no firm D call. The germline V gene encodes CDR1 SGHTA and CDR2 FQGNSA. Deletions cut 1 base from V and 4 bases from J, with 4 bases between. The CDR3 is 13 residues long. Written as DNA, the CDR3 is TGTGCCAGCAGCTTAGAAGCCACCGGGGAGCTGTTTTTT. Translating it yields CASSLEATGELFF.

The count of this clone is one. Here the CDR3 reads CASSTRTLENTEAFF. CDR3 sequence (DNA): TGTGCCAGCTCAACTCGGACACTTGAGAACACTGAAGCTTTCTTT. The V and J genes are TRBV18 and TRBJ1-1, with D perhaps matching TRBD1 (5 bases). Germline-derived CDR1 and CDR2 are KGHSH and LQKENI. The V end was cut by 5 bases, the J end by 1 base, with 14 bases between. The CDR3 totals 15 residues.

The chain is built from TRBV4-3 and TRBJ1-5; TRBD1 is a possible D gene (5 bases). The V gene lost 1 base and the J gene lost 6 bases, with 13 bases spanning the gap. The germline V gene has CDR1 LGHNA and CDR2 YSLEER. CDR3 size: 15 residues. CDR3 region: CASSQGRGVPQPQHF. In DNA form, the CDR3 reads TGCGCCAGCAGCCAAGGCCGGGGGGTGCCTCAGCCCCAGCATTTT.

This chain joins TRBV15 and TRBJ1-2; a possible D gene is TRBD1 (6 bases). The CDR3 totals 14 residues. Germline V gene data show CDR1 as LNHNV and CDR2 as YYDKDF (reference sequence). Trimming cost V 0 bases and J 6 bases, with 11 bases left between them. CDR3 protein: CATSRDRGVDGYTF. DNA of the CDR3: TGTGCCACCAGCAGAGACAGGGGTGTTGATGGCTACACCTTC.

The CDR3 nucleotides are TGTGCCAGCAGCCAGCCGCCAGATACGCAGTATTTT. Translating gives CASSQPPDTQYF. The chain has TRBV14 and TRBJ2-3; D uncertain. This CDR3 is built from 12 residues. Trimming removed 3 bases from V and 4 bases from J, with 5 bases in between. Germline CDR1 SGHDN, CDR2 FVKESK.

V usage is TRBV5-6 and J usage is TRBJ1-6, with D possibly TRBD1 on 5 matching bases. V gave up 3 bases and J gave up 0 bases, with 10 bases separating them. Germline values: CDR1 SGHDT, CDR2 YYEEEE. The length of the CDR3 is 16 residues. The CDR3 sequence: CASSSFGGSYNSPLHF. DNA for the CDR3: TGTGCCAGCAGCTCGTTTGGGGGCTCCTATAATTCACCCCTCCACTTT.

This chain uses TRBV5-6 with TRBJ1-1; 12 nucleotides match TRBD1. The CDR3 is 17 amino acids. The germline V gene has CDR1 SGHDT and CDR2 YYEEEE. Trimming at V came to 3 bases and at J to 4 bases, leaving 10 bases not matched to a gene. CDR3 bases: TGTGCCAGCAGCTCAGGGACAGGGGGCTGGGCGTTCACTGAAGCTTTCTTT. It translates to CASSSGTGGWAFTEAFF.

The chain uses TRBV14 and TRBJ2-1, with 11 positions matching TRBD2. The CDR3 has 13 amino acids. Germline CDR1 SGHDN, CDR2 FVKESK. J was trimmed by 10 bases and V by 2 bases; bases with no gene match: 1. The CDR3 bases are TGTGCCAGCAGCCAAACTAGCGGGGGCGAGCAGTTCTTC. It codes for CASSQTSGGEQFF.

V usage is TRBV28 and J usage is TRBJ2-6; 7 nucleotides align to TRBD2. J gave up 0 bases and V 4 bases, and 9 bases lay outside the gene matches. CDR3 length: 18 residues. Per germline, CDR1 MDHEN and CDR2 SYDVKM. CDR3 in DNA: TGTGCCAGCAGTTCAGCGGGGACTCCCAGCTCTGGGGCCAACGTCCTGACTTTC. This translates into CASSSAGTPSSGANVLTF. The variable domain in full, with the rest retrieved from reference TRBV28 and TRBJ2-6, is DVKVTQSSRYLVKRTGEKVFLECVQDMDHENMFWYRQDPGLGLRLIYFSYDVKMKEKGDIPEGYSVSREKKERFSLILESASTNQTSMYLCASSSAGTPSSGANVLTFGAGSRLTVL.

J is TRBJ2-7 and V is TRBV14; D is perhaps TRBD1 (6 bases). The CDR3 is 16 residues long. The germline V gene encodes CDR1 SGHDN and CDR2 FVKESK. V was cut by 0 bases and J by 7 bases, with 19 bases left in between. The CDR3 DNA sequence: TGTGCCAGCAGCCAAGATGTAGGGACAAGAGGGGAAGAGCAGTACTTC. Amino acids: CASSQDVGTRGEEQYF.

The J gene is TRBJ2-3, the V gene TRBV7-9; possible D gene TRBD2, 6 bases. The CDR3 runs 13 residues. V dropped 9 bases and J dropped 2 bases, with 12 bases sitting between them. Per the germline V gene, CDR1 is SEHNR and CDR2 is FQNEAQ (reference sequence). Here the CDR3 reads CASTGEITDTQYF. CDR3 sequence (DNA): TGTGCCAGTACGGGGGAAATCACAGATACGCAGTATTTT. Supplemented by reference TRBV7-9 and TRBJ2-3, the full variable domain reads DTGVSQNPRHKITKRGQNVTFRCDPISEHNRLYWYRQTLGQGPEFLTYFQNEAQLEKSRLLSDRFSAERPKGSFSTLEIQRTEQGDSAMYLCASTGEITDTQYFGPGTRLTVL.

V usage is TRBV5-8 and J usage is TRBJ1-1, with 8 bases that match TRBD1. The length of the CDR3 is 16 residues. V was clipped by 3 bases and J by 4 bases; unmatched bases: 11. The germline CDR1 and CDR2 sequences are SGHTS and YDEGEE. The CDR3 nucleotides are TGTGCCAGCAGCTACAGAAACACGGACAGGGCCACTGAAGCTTTCTTT. Translating gives CASSYRNTDRATEAFF. Full variable domain (missing parts from reference TRBV5-8 and TRBJ1-1): EAGVTQSPTHLIKTRGQQATLRCSPISGHTSVYWYQQALGLGLQFLLWYDEGEERNRGNFPPRFSGRQFPNYSSELNVNALELEDSALYLCASSYRNTDRATEAFFGQGTRLTVV.

The chain has TRBV27 and TRBJ2-2; 14 bases map to TRBD2. CDR3 length equals 20 residues. With 6 bases clipped from V and 6 bases from J, the junction kept 18 bases outside the gene matches. In germline, CDR1 is MNHEY, CDR2 SMNVEV (reference sequence). In nucleotides, the CDR3 is TGTGCCAGCAGACCATTCACCGGGACTAGCGGGAGTTCAGGGGCCGGGGAGCTGTTTTTT. The encoded protein is CASRPFTGTSGSSGAGELFF.

In this sample, this clone turned up once. The chain recombines TRBV2 with TRBJ1-2, with D tentatively TRBD1 (5 bases). Germline V gene sequence: CDR1 SNHLY, CDR2 FYNNEI. The CDR3 has 15 residues. V was trimmed by 5 bases and J by 2 bases, leaving 15 bases between them. The CDR3 DNA reads as TGTGCCAGCAGTCCAATGGGGGGAGGGAACTATGGCTACACCTTC. Translation: CASSPMGGGNYGYTF.

The V and J genes are TRBV28 and TRBJ1-5; no clear D gene. The germline CDR1 and CDR2 sequences are MDHEN and SYDVKM. Trimming removed 6 bases at V and 3 bases at J, with 15 bases between. The CDR3 is 15 residues long. CDR3 DNA sequence: TGTGCCAGCAGGGCCCCCCAGTGGGACAATCAGCCCCAGCATTTT. Translating it yields CASRAPQWDNQPQHF.

This sequence joins TRBV6-1 and TRBJ1-3, with D maybe TRBD1 (5 bases). Germline V lookup: CDR1 MNHNS, CDR2 SASEGT. The CDR3 is 14 residues long. V was clipped by 0 bases and J by 8 bases, with 11 bases between them. CDR3 nucleotides: TGTGCCAGCAGTGAAGCGCTTCGAGGGGACACCATATATTTT. Its translation: CASSEALRGDTIYF.

This sequence joins TRBV6-6 and TRBJ2-5, with 10 bases fitting TRBD1. J gave up 5 bases and V 4 bases, and 10 bases lay outside the gene matches. This CDR3 contains 16 residues. The germline CDR1 and CDR2 sequences are MNHNY and SVGAGI (reference sequence). CDR3 in DNA: TGTGCCAGCAGTTTACCCGGGACAGGGGCCCGGGAGACCCAGTACTTC. This encodes CASSLPGTGARETQYF.

The table lists this clone with a few counts. The chain employs TRBV11-2 and TRBJ1-2; D possibly corresponds to TRBD1 (5 bases). The CDR3 has 14 residues. Trimming pared 2 bases from V and 0 bases from J, leaving 7 bases between. Germline loops: CDR1 SGHAT, CDR2 FQNNGV. CDR3 residues: CASSLRGANYGYTF. The CDR3 nucleotides read TGTGCCAGCAGCTTACGGGGGGCTAACTATGGCTACACCTTC. Full variable domain (remainder filled in from reference TRBV11-2 and TRBJ1-2): EAGVAQSPRYKIIEKRQSVAFWCNPISGHATLYWYQQILGQGPKLLIQFQNNGVVDDSQLPKDRFSAERLKGVDSTLKIQPAKLEDSAVYLCASSLRGANYGYTFGSGTRLTVV.

This rearrangement joins TRBV18 to TRBJ2-3, with D perhaps being TRBD1 or TRBD2 (5 bases each). Germline V gives CDR1 KGHSH, CDR2 LQKENI. The germline V and J ends were trimmed by 0 bases and 4 bases, with 5 bases remaining between them. CDR3 length: 13 residues. The CDR3 DNA is TGTGCCAGCTCACCACCGGGGGCAGATACGCAGTATTTT. Translated, it gives CASSPPGADTQYF.

This chain links TRBV7-9 with TRBJ2-2; D gene ambiguous. Per germline, CDR1 SEHNR and CDR2 FQNEAQ (reference sequence). This CDR3 is 14 amino acids long. Trimming cost V 2 bases and J 4 bases, with 8 bases left between them. The CDR3 here is CASSLLSLTGELFF. Here the CDR3 DNA reads TGTGCCAGCAGCTTACTCAGCCTCACCGGGGAGCTGTTTTTT. Variable domain in full (rest from reference TRBV7-9 and TRBJ2-2): DTGVSQNPRHKITKRGQNVTFRCDPISEHNRLYWYRQTLGQGPEFLTYFQNEAQLEKSRLLSDRFSAERPKGSFSTLEIQRTEQGDSAMYLCASSLLSLTGELFFGEGSRLTVL.